This is a list of T cell receptor beta chains from one sample in a study of blood T cell repertoires in COVID-19. Sequenced by immunoSEQ multiplex PCR; TCRdb stores in-frame clones only, minus some. The table records roughly 350,000 clones, approximately 91% of them present only once. Sequencing used peripheral blood. All receptors derive from a woman between 65 and 79 years old with COVID-19, enrolled during active disease. The CDR3 runs from the conserved cysteine through the conserved F or W. D genes are given only for firm matches. Only some rows state a clone size, as once, few, many or a class for expanded clones.

clone size	D gene	V gene	CDR3 length	J gene	CDR3 DNA	CDR3 protein
NA	TRBD1	TRBV9	16	TRBJ1-2	TGTGCCAGCAGCGAGATGCCGGGACAGGGAGTGCGGGGCTACACCTTC	CASSEMPGQGVRGYTF
NA	TRBD2	TRBV6-2/TRBV6-3	18	TRBJ2-1	TGTGCCAGCAGTACCCCCGGGGGAGCGGGGAGCTCCTACAATGAGCAGTTCTTC	CASSTPGGAGSSYNEQFF
NA	TRBD1	TRBV2	14	TRBJ1-1	TGTGCCAGCAGTTTACAGGGGGGTAGCACTGAAGCTTTCTTT	CASSLQGGSTEAFF
NA	NA	TRBV23-1	13	TRBJ2-7	TGCGCCAGCAGTCTTTGGGAGTCCGGCGAGCAGTACTTC	CASSLWESGEQYF
NA	TRBD2	TRBV12-5	15	TRBJ2-5	TGTGCTAGTGCCCTCGGACTAGCGGGGATTGAGACCCAGTACTTC	CASALGLAGIETQYF
NA	NA	TRBV18	16	TRBJ1-1	TGTGCCAGCTCACCTTACAGTCCTCTCATGAACACTGAAGCTTTCTTT	CASSPYSPLMNTEAFF
NA	TRBD2	TRBV6-5	15	TRBJ2-5	TGTGCCAGCAGCTCTTTGTCCAGCGGGGCAGAGACCCAGTACTTC	CASSSLSSGAETQYF
few	TRBD1	TRBV6-5	15	TRBJ1-5	TGTGCCAGCAGTCCGACAGGGGGCAGCAATCAGCCCCAGCATTTT	CASSPTGGSNQPQHF
NA	TRBD1	TRBV27	16	TRBJ1-2	TGTGCCAGCAGTTTATCCGGGACAGCGACTAACTATGGCTACACCTTC	CASSLSGTATNYGYTF
NA	NA	TRBV30	14	TRBJ2-3	TGTGCCTGGAACGGGGACATCGGGGCAGATACGCAGTATTTT	CAWNGDIGADTQYF
NA	TRBD1	TRBV18	14	TRBJ1-1	TGTGCCAGCTCACCCGACAGGGAGAACACTGAAGCTTTCTTT	CASSPDRENTEAFF
NA	TRBD1	TRBV5-1	14	TRBJ1-5	TGCGCCAGCAGCCCAGGGGGTCCGGGTCAGCCCCAGCATTTT	CASSPGGPGQPQHF
NA	NA	TRBV2	12	TRBJ1-1	TGTGCCAGCAGATTCGGACAGACTGAAGCTTTCTTT	CASRFGQTEAFF
NA	TRBD1	TRBV7-9	16	TRBJ2-2	TGTGCCAGCAGCACCAGACAGGGGGCAGGGACCGGGGAGCTGTTTTTT	CASSTRQGAGTGELFF
NA	NA	TRBV11-3	13	TRBJ1-1	TGTGCCAGCAGCAGTAGGGGCGGCACTGAAGCTTTCTTT	CASSSRGGTEAFF
NA	TRBD1	TRBV27	14	TRBJ2-7	TGTGCCAGCAGCCACCCGGGACAGGGCGAGGAGCAGTACTTC	CASSHPGQGEEQYF
NA	NA	TRBV25-1	13	TRBJ1-1	TGTGCCAGCAGTGGATTGGCAAACACTGAAGCTTTCTTT	CASSGLANTEAFF
NA	TRBD1	TRBV7-9	12	TRBJ1-2	TGTGCCAGCAGCTTAGAAAAGGGACAGCACACCTTC	CASSLEKGQHTF
NA	TRBD2	TRBV28	15	TRBJ2-7	TGTGCCAGCAAAAAGACTAGCGGGGCATACTACGAGCAGTACTTC	CASKKTSGAYYEQYF
NA	TRBD1	TRBV28	16	TRBJ1-3	TGTGCCAGCCAAGGAACAGGGGTTGACTCTGGAAACACCATATATTTT	CASQGTGVDSGNTIYF
NA	NA	TRBV7-2	15	TRBJ2-7	TGTGCCAGCAGCTTATTGGTGACACTTTCTTGGGAGCAGTACTTC	CASSLLVTLSWEQYF
NA	TRBD1	TRBV29-1	12	TRBJ2-2	TGCAGCGTGACAGGGGACACCGGGGAGCTGTTTTTT	CSVTGDTGELFF
NA	TRBD1	TRBV6-1	15	TRBJ2-7	TGTGCCAGCAGTGAAGCAGGCCGGGACAGGGACGAGCAGTACTTC	CASSEAGRDRDEQYF
NA	NA	TRBV5-1	14	TRBJ2-3	TGCGCCAGCCGTACCCCGGCCCGGGGTGATACGCAGTATTTT	CASRTPARGDTQYF
NA	NA	TRBV19	11	TRBJ1-1	TGTGCCAGTACATTGCGGACTGAAGCTTTCTTT	CASTLRTEAFF
NA	NA	TRBV5-8	15	TRBJ1-1	TGTGCCAGCAGCTTGGGACAGCGATTCTACACTGAAGCTTTCTTT	CASSLGQRFYTEAFF
NA	TRBD1	TRBV24-1	15	TRBJ1-4	TGTGCCACCAGTGACCCTGGACAGGGCCATGAAAAACTGTTTTTT	CATSDPGQGHEKLFF
NA	NA	TRBV5-1	13	TRBJ1-3	TGCGCCAGCAGCTTGGGGCAGGGAAACACCATATATTTT	CASSLGQGNTIYF
NA	NA	TRBV6-6	12	TRBJ2-7	TGTGCCAGCAGACGTACAGGAGAGGAGCAGTACTTC	CASRRTGEEQYF